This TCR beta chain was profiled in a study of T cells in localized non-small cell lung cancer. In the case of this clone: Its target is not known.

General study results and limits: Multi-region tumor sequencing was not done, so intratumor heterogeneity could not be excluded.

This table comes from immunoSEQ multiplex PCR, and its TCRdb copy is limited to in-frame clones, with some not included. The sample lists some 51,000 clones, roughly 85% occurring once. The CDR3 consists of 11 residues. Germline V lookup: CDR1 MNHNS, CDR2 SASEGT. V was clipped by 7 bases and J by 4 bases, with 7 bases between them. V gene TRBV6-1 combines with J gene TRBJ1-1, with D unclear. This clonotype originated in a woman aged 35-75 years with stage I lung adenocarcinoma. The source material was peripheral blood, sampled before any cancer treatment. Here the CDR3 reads CASNRVTEAFF. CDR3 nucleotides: TGTGCCAGCAATCGGGTCACTGAAGCTTTCTTT.